Shown below are 32 T cell receptor beta chains from a single sample sequenced in a study of cytomegalovirus exposure and HLA in healthy donors. 13 Jbeta primers and 60 Vbeta primers were used for the PCR. Using immunoSEQ multiplex PCR, the repertoire was profiled, and TCRdb retains in-frame clones only, with some absent. The sample records approximately 180,000 clones, approximately 81% being singletons. The sequenced material came from PBMCs. Every receptor here comes from a woman younger than 45 in good health and CMV-seronegative.

The table lists this clone with a few counts. V usage is TRBV4-3 and J usage is TRBJ1-5; D gene uncertain. Germline V gene lookup returns CDR1 LGHNA and CDR2 YSLEER. V shed 1 base and J shed 3 bases, with 10 bases lying between them. CDR3 length equals 15 residues. The chain's CDR3 is CASSQARGINQPQHF. The CDR3 DNA reads as TGCGCCAGCAGCCAAGCCCGGGGTATCAATCAGCCCCAGCATTTT.

V gene TRBV6-5 combines with J gene TRBJ2-1; 12 nucleotides line up with TRBD1. Per the germline V gene, CDR1 is MNHEY and CDR2 is SVGAGI. The CDR3 spans 15 residues. V trimming: 6 bases; J trimming: 6 bases; junction bases outside the gene matches: 6. The CDR3 DNA follows: TGTGCCAGCAGCCTCCGGGACAGGGGGCTCAATGAGCAGTTCTTC. Protein: CASSLRDRGLNEQFF.

The gene calls are TRBV6-1 and TRBJ1-3; D not resolved. The length of the CDR3 is 15 residues. Germline CDR1 MNHNS, CDR2 SASEGT. V was trimmed by 3 bases and J by 0 bases, leaving 9 bases between them. CDR3 loop: CASSDPLFSGNTIYF. The CDR3 region has the DNA TGTGCCAGCAGTGACCCGTTGTTCTCTGGAAACACCATATATTTT.

The chain combines TRBV11-3 with TRBJ2-7; TRBD2 might be the D (5 bases). Trimming took off 5 bases at V and 2 bases at J, with 13 bases between the two ends. The length of the CDR3 is 14 residues. Germline V CDR1 and CDR2: SGHNT, YENEEA. DNA of the CDR3: TGTGCCAGCAGCCCTAGTCCGGGGACCTACGAGCAGTACTTC. Residues: CASSPSPGTYEQYF.

The gene calls are TRBV20-1 and TRBJ1-2; weak D call: TRBD1 (5 bases). CDR1 and CDR2 (germline): DFQATT, SNEGSKA (reference sequence). This CDR3 is 11 amino acids long. The germline V and J ends were trimmed by 6 bases and 4 bases, with 9 bases remaining between them. CDR3 DNA sequence: TGCAGTGCACCCACAGGCTATGGCTACACCTTC. Translation gives CSAPTGYGYTF.

The rearrangement links TRBV18 to TRBJ1-5; D remains unclear. V lost 3 bases and J lost 0, with 3 bases in between. Germline CDR1 reads KGHSH; CDR2 reads LQKENI. The CDR3 runs to 13 residues. Here the CDR3 reads CASSPVSNQPQHF. The CDR3 DNA reads TGTGCCAGCTCACCCGTTAGCAATCAGCCCCAGCATTTT.

The chain recombines TRBV27 with TRBJ2-3; 13 bases map to TRBD2. Germline V gene sequence: CDR1 MNHEY, CDR2 SMNVEV (reference sequence). The CDR3 contains 14 residues. J gave up 6 bases and V 5 bases, and 2 bases lay outside the gene matches. The CDR3 spells CASSGLAGVDTQYF. The DNA for the CDR3 is TGTGCCAGCAGTGGACTAGCGGGAGTTGATACGCAGTATTTT.

The V gene is TRBV12-1, the J gene TRBJ2-3; the D call of TRBD2 is as the table states it, not checked on the DNA. TRBV12-1 is termed a pseudogene. The CDR3 covers 20 residues. CDR3 in DNA: TGTGCCAGCAGCCCAGGGACTAGGCGGGGCCTAGCGGGGGCGGGGGATACGCAGTATTTT. Protein sequence: CASSPGTRRGLAGAGDTQYF.

The chain employs TRBV2 and TRBJ2-3; TRBD2 aligns across 10 bases. The CDR3 contains 15 residues. Germline loops: CDR1 SNHLY, CDR2 FYNNEI. After removal of 6 bases from V and 0 bases from J, the junction contained 3 bases not matched to a gene. The CDR3 DNA is TGTGCCAGCAGGGGACTAGCGCATAGCACAGATACGCAGTATTTT. Its protein is CASRGLAHSTDTQYF.

V usage is TRBV19 and J usage is TRBJ1-6; 8 nucleotides agree with TRBD1. Trimming took 5 bases from V and 7 from J; bases not matched to a gene: 4. The germline V gene has CDR1 LNHDA and CDR2 SQIVND (reference sequence). The CDR3 extends over 14 amino acids. CDR3 loop: CASSPGQENSPLHF. DNA for the CDR3: TGTGCCAGTAGTCCGGGACAGGAAAATTCACCCCTCCACTTT.

The chain carries TRBV5-6 and TRBJ2-2; no reliable D call. The CDR3 is made up of 14 amino acids. Trimming stripped 3 bases from V and 7 bases from J, with 13 bases between. From germline, CDR1 is SGHDT and CDR2 YYEEEE. In DNA form, the CDR3 reads TGTGCCAGCAGCTGGCCCGAGGAGAACGGGGAGCTGTTTTTT. Translation gives CASSWPEENGELFF. The full variable domain, rest sourced from reference TRBV5-6 and TRBJ2-2, is DAGVTQSPTHLIKTRGQQVTLRCSPKSGHDTVSWYQQALGQGPQFIFQYYEEEERQRGNFPDRFSGHQFPNYSSELNVNALLLGDSALYLCASSWPEENGELFFGEGSRLTVL.

This chain links TRBV7-9 with TRBJ1-1; D is ambiguous. Germline V gives CDR1 SEHNR, CDR2 FQNEAQ (reference sequence). The CDR3 loop spans 12 amino acids. The V gene lost 3 bases and the J gene lost 5 bases, with 7 bases spanning the gap. CDR3 loop: CASSFGETEAFF. CDR3 sequence (DNA): TGTGCCAGCAGCTTCGGGGAAACTGAAGCTTTCTTT. Full variable domain (rest looked up from reference TRBV7-9 and TRBJ1-1): DTGVSQNPRHKITKRGQNVTFRCDPISEHNRLYWYRQTLGQGPEFLTYFQNEAQLEKSRLLSDRFSAERPKGSFSTLEIQRTEQGDSAMYLCASSFGETEAFFGQGTRLTVV.

The chain recombines TRBV7-2 with TRBJ1-5; tentative D call: TRBD1 (5 bases). Germline loops: CDR1 SGHTA, CDR2 FQGNSA. The CDR3 sequence is 14 residues long. The ends were cut back, 7 bases at V and 0 bases at J, with 10 bases in the middle. The CDR3 sequence is CASTPGGSNQPQHF. The CDR3 DNA sequence: TGTGCCAGCACCCCGGGGGGTAGCAATCAGCCCCAGCATTTT.

The gene calls are TRBV9 and TRBJ2-7; weak D call: TRBD2 (6 bases). CDR1 is SGDLS and CDR2 is YYNGEE in the germline V gene. There are 15 residues in the CDR3. Trimming stripped 0 bases from V and 4 bases from J, with 14 bases between. CDR3 protein: CASSVDGGMGYEQYF. The CDR3 region has the DNA TGTGCCAGCAGCGTAGATGGAGGGATGGGGTACGAGCAGTACTTC.

The genes are TRBV9 and TRBJ2-3, with D possibly matching TRBD2 (6 bases). Deletions cut 0 bases from V and 0 bases from J, with 8 bases between. The CDR3 is made up of 15 amino acids. Germline V gene sequence: CDR1 SGDLS, CDR2 YYNGEE. The CDR3: CASSVAAGSTDTQYF. The CDR3 DNA reads TGTGCCAGCAGCGTAGCTGCGGGGAGCACAGATACGCAGTATTTT. Looking up the rest from reference TRBV9 and TRBJ2-3 gives the full variable domain: DSGVTQTPKHLITATGQRVTLRCSPRSGDLSVYWYQQSLDQGLQFLIQYYNGEERAKGNILERFSAQQFPDLHSELNLSSLELGDSALYFCASSVAAGSTDTQYFGPGTRLTVL.

The chain couples TRBV19 to TRBJ2-5; 10 bases line up with TRBD1. Germline CDR1 is LNHDA and CDR2 is SQIVND (reference sequence). The CDR3 is 17 amino acids. J was trimmed by 1 base and V by 4 bases; bases with no gene match: 9. The CDR3 DNA reads TGTGCCAGTAGTACTCTAAGGGGACAGGGGCCCCAAGAGACCCAGTACTTC. Translated, it gives CASSTLRGQGPQETQYF.

The chain joins TRBV2 to TRBJ1-3; 12 bases match TRBD1. The V gene end was trimmed by 5 bases and the J gene end by 7 bases; junction bases not matched to a gene: 9. In germline, CDR1 is SNHLY, CDR2 FYNNEI. The CDR3 length is 16 residues. CDR3 sequence reads: CASSPGTGGKGNTIYF. CDR3 nucleotide sequence: TGTGCCAGCAGTCCCGGGACAGGGGGCAAGGGGAACACCATATATTTT.

This clone has only a few counts. For the CDR3, the DNA is TGCGCCAGCAGCTGGACAGGAAGAAATTCACCCCTCCACTTT. Translating gives CASSWTGRNSPLHF. The chain links TRBV5-1 to TRBJ1-6; 7 bases line up with TRBD1. J gave up 7 bases and V 3 bases, and 4 bases lay outside the gene matches. Germline CDR1 SGHRS, CDR2 YFSETQ. CDR3 length: 14 residues.

This chain joins TRBV6-5 and TRBJ2-1, with 8 positions matching TRBD1. V shed 4 bases and J 8 bases; nucleotides not matched to a gene: 10. Germline V gene lookup returns CDR1 MNHEY and CDR2 SVGAGI. This CDR3 has 15 amino acids. The CDR3 protein is CASSSGQGFLDEQFF. CDR3 nucleotide sequence: TGTGCCAGCAGTTCTGGACAGGGCTTTTTGGATGAGCAGTTCTTC.

This chain uses TRBV2 with TRBJ2-3; unclear D gene. Deletions cut 4 bases from V and 6 bases from J, with 14 bases between. The CDR3 runs 14 residues. The germline gives CDR1 SNHLY, CDR2 FYNNEI. The CDR3 DNA follows: TGTGCCAGCAGTGCGGCAAGCCCCGGGGATACGCAGTATTTT. Amino acid sequence: CASSAASPGDTQYF.

The chain is built from TRBV29-1 and TRBJ2-6; D gene uncertain. In germline, CDR1 is SQVTM, CDR2 ANQGSEA. CDR3 size: 16 residues. V lost 1 base, J lost 0 bases, and 10 bases lay in between. The CDR3 here is CSVEVFWPSGANVLTF. CDR3 nucleotides: TGCAGCGTTGAAGTTTTTTGGCCCTCTGGGGCCAACGTCCTGACTTTC.

This clone came up once. The chain recombines TRBV5-6 with TRBJ2-2; maybe TRBD2 (6 bases). V lost 2 bases, J lost 1 base, and 9 bases lay in between. This CDR3 region has 15 residues. The germline V gene has CDR1 SGHDT and CDR2 YYEEEE. The CDR3 here is CASSLLGGNTGELFF. In nucleotides, the CDR3 is TGTGCCAGCAGCTTATTGGGGGGGAACACCGGGGAGCTGTTTTTT.

This chain connects TRBV5-5 to TRBJ2-2; TRBD2 might be the D (7 bases). The germline V gene encodes CDR1 SGHKS and CDR2 YYEKEE (reference sequence). The CDR3 runs to 16 residues. The V end was cut by 1 base, the J end by 3 bases, with 13 bases between. This CDR3 reads CASSLLGGQYTGELFF. The CDR3 coding sequence is TGTGCCAGCAGCTTGTTGGGGGGGCAATACACCGGGGAGCTGTTTTTT.

This CDR3 reads CASSGGTASTDTQYF. The CDR3 DNA reads TGCGCCAGCAGCGGTGGGACAGCTAGCACAGATACGCAGTATTTT. The rearrangement joins TRBV5-1 to TRBJ2-3; 7 bases agree with TRBD1. This CDR3 region has 15 residues. Germline trimming cut 4 bases from V and 0 bases from J; bases unmatched to any gene: 5. Germline V gives CDR1 SGHRS, CDR2 YFSETQ.

The chain recombines TRBV5-5 with TRBJ2-7, with a weak D call TRBD1 (6 bases). The V and J ends lost 5 bases and 3 bases respectively, with 12 bases between them. Per germline, CDR1 SGHKS and CDR2 YYEKEE (reference sequence). This CDR3 is 13 amino acids long. The CDR3 is CASRYWTDYEQYF. The DNA of the CDR3 is TGTGCCAGCAGGTACTGGACAGACTACGAGCAGTACTTC.

This clone was seen once. This chain's CDR3 is CASSDLLTSGGAYEQYF. In nucleotides, the CDR3 is TGTGCCAGCAGTGATCTCTTGACTAGCGGGGGGGCCTACGAGCAGTACTTC. V is TRBV2 and J is TRBJ2-5; 14 bases line up with TRBD2. Matching the DNA end better, TRBJ2-7 makes the J call doubtful. This CDR3 spans 17 amino acids. Germline V gene sequence: CDR1 SNHLY, CDR2 FYNNEI.

The chain recombines TRBV5-1 with TRBJ2-1, with D possibly being TRBD1 (6 bases). V was trimmed by 3 bases and J by 7 bases, leaving 20 bases between them. This CDR3 spans 16 amino acids. Germline-derived CDR1 and CDR2 are SGHRS and YFSETQ. CDR3 nucleotide sequence: TGCGCCAGCAGCTCCGCGGCAACAGGGATTGGGAATGAGCAGTTCTTC. This sequence encodes CASSSAATGIGNEQFF.

The chain uses TRBV7-3 and TRBJ2-5, with a tentative D call TRBD2 (5 bases). CDR1 and CDR2 (germline): SGHTA, FQGTGA. V was trimmed by 2 bases and J by 11 bases, leaving 15 bases between them. The CDR3 has 13 amino acids. CDR3 protein: CASSLGLAEKQYF. The CDR3 nucleotides are TGTGCCAGCAGCTTAGGTCTAGCAGAGAAGCAGTACTTC.

This clone appeared a few times. V usage is TRBV28 and J usage is TRBJ1-4, with TRBD1 as a possible D gene (6 bases). CDR3 length equals 15 residues. Trimming took off 5 bases at V and 7 bases at J, with 17 bases between the two ends. Germline V CDR1 and CDR2: MDHEN, SYDVKM. Written as DNA, the CDR3 is TGTGCCAGCAGTGGCCTACAGGGCACGGGTGAAAAACTGTTTTTT. As protein: CASSGLQGTGEKLFF.

The CDR3 spells CASSGQGQSEQYF. The CDR3 region has the DNA TGTGCCAGCAGTGGGCAGGGGCAGAGCGAGCAGTACTTC. This chain joins TRBV2 and TRBJ2-7; possible D gene TRBD1, 6 bases. From germline, CDR1 is SNHLY and CDR2 FYNNEI. The CDR3 has 13 amino acids. The ends were cut back, 4 bases at V and 6 bases at J, with 13 bases in the middle. The whole variable domain, remainder taken from reference TRBV2 and TRBJ2-7, is EPEVTQTPSHQVTQMGQEVILRCVPISNHLYFYWYRQILGQKVEFLVSFYNNEISEKSEIFDDQFSVERPDGSNFTLKIRSTKLEDSAMYFCASSGQGQSEQYFGPGTRLTVT.

CDR3 sequence reads: CASVGTGVTGELFF. The CDR3 DNA reads as TGTGCCAGCGTCGGGACAGGGGTCACCGGGGAGCTGTTTTTT. The rearrangement joins TRBV2 to TRBJ2-2, with 10 bases matching TRBD1. V gave up 8 bases and J gave up 4 bases; unmatched junction bases: 4. Per the germline V gene, CDR1 is SNHLY and CDR2 is FYNNEI. This CDR3 spans 14 amino acids.

CDR3 protein: CASRGARGGTDTQYF. The CDR3 DNA reads as TGTGCCAGCCGGGGCGCGCGCGGGGGCACAGATACGCAGTATTTT. This chain connects TRBV6-1 to TRBJ2-3, with a possible D match to TRBD2 (6 bases). Germline V CDR1 and CDR2: MNHNS, SASEGT. This CDR3 comprises 15 residues. V was trimmed by 8 bases and J by 1 base, leaving 16 bases between them.